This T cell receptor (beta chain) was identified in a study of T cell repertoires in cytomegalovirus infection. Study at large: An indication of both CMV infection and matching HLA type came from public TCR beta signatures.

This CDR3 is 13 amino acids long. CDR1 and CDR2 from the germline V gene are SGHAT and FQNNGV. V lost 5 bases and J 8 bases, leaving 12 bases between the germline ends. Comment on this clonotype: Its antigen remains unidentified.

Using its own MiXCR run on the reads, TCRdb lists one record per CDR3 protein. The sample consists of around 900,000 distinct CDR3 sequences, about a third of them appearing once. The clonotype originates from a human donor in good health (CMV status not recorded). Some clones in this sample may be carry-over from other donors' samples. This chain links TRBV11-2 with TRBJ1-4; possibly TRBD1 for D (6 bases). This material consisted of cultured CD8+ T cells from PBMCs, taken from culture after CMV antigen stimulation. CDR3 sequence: CASSQNRVEKLFF. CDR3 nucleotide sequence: TGTGCCAGCAGCCAAAACAGGGTCGAAAAACTGTTTTTT.